Following are 25 T cell receptor beta chains from one sample sequenced in a study of blood T cell repertoires in COVID-19. Assay used: immunoSEQ multiplex PCR; TCRdb lists only in-frame clones, some missing. The sample has roughly 150,000 clones, over 75% seen once; the top ten hold roughly 12%. Sequences were obtained from peripheral blood. The receptor set was obtained from a man aged 18 to 35 with COVID-19, enrolled during active disease.

This sequence joins TRBV10-3 and TRBJ2-6; D is unresolved. CDR1 and CDR2 from the germline V gene are ENHRY and SYGVKD. Trimming took off 8 bases at V and 0 bases at J, with 11 bases between the two ends. The CDR3 length is 15 residues. The CDR3 is CAISPGSSGANVLTF. DNA of the CDR3: TGTGCCATCTCCCCAGGAAGCTCTGGGGCCAACGTCCTGACTTTC.

The rearrangement uses TRBV27 and TRBJ2-1; a possible D gene is TRBD2 (6 bases). The germline CDR1 and CDR2 sequences are MNHEY and SMNVEV (reference sequence). V gave up 1 base and J gave up 2 bases, with 9 bases separating them. The CDR3 is made up of 15 amino acids. CDR3 in amino acids: CASSLWRGPYNEQFF. The DNA for the CDR3 is TGTGCCAGCAGTTTATGGCGGGGACCCTACAATGAGCAGTTCTTC.

V gene TRBV7-2 combines with J gene TRBJ2-3, with TRBD2 matching over 7 bases. The CDR3 has 17 residues. Germline values: CDR1 SGHTA, CDR2 FQGNSA. The V and J ends lost 0 bases and 0 bases, in that order; junction bases with no gene match: 6. The CDR3 nucleotides read TGTGCCAGCAGCTTAGCCCCTAGCGGATCTAGCACAGATACGCAGTATTTT. It encodes CASSLAPSGSSTDTQYF. The whole variable domain, remainder taken from reference TRBV7-2 and TRBJ2-3, is GAGVSQSPSNKVTEKGKDVELRCDPISGHTALYWYRQSLGQGLEFLIYFQGNSAPDKSGLPSDRFSAERTGGSVSTLTIQRTQQEDSAVYLCASSLAPSGSSTDTQYFGPGTRLTVL.

The chain joins TRBV5-1 to TRBJ1-1, with a weak D call TRBD1 (5 bases). The CDR3 length is 14 residues. The ends were cut back, 6 bases at V and 3 bases at J, with 15 bases in the middle. Germline-derived CDR1 and CDR2 are SGHRS and YFSETQ. The CDR3 region is CASTFRQGYTEAFF. DNA of the CDR3: TGCGCCAGCACCTTTCGGCAGGGCTACACTGAAGCTTTCTTT.

The chain couples TRBV24-1 to TRBJ1-2; 12 bases are a match to TRBD1. V dropped 4 bases and J dropped 7; count of bases not matched to a gene: 6. Germline assignment: CDR1 KGHDR and CDR2 SFDVKD. The CDR3 runs to 15 residues. The CDR3 loop is CATSDSGQGARGYTF. CDR3 nucleotide sequence: TGTGCCACCAGTGACTCGGGACAGGGGGCCCGTGGCTACACCTTC.

The chain carries TRBV24-1 and TRBJ2-1, with D maybe TRBD1 (6 bases). Germline CDR1 is KGHDR and CDR2 is SFDVKD. The V end was cut by 4 bases, the J end by 4 bases, with 13 bases between. The CDR3 is 15 residues long. CDR3 nucleotides: TGTGCCACCAGTGACCCCATAACAGGGTACAATGAGCAGTTCTTC. Its protein is CATSDPITGYNEQFF.

This sequence joins TRBV7-8 and TRBJ2-5, with TRBD1 matching 9 bases. CDR3 length: 19 residues. The J segment lost 2 bases and the V segment lost 4 bases, leaving 17 bases of the junction unmatched. From germline, CDR1 is SGHVS and CDR2 FQNEAQ. CDR3 nucleotide sequence: TGTGCCAGCAGCTCCGACAGGGGGATTAGGCTAACCAAACAAGAGACCCAGTACTTC. Encoded protein: CASSSDRGIRLTKQETQYF.

V is TRBV2 and J is TRBJ1-5, with D uncertain. From germline, CDR1 is SNHLY and CDR2 FYNNEI. The CDR3 is made up of 13 amino acids. Trimming shortened V by 10 bases and J by 3 bases, and 13 bases separated the two germline ends. Here the CDR3 reads CATTRGYNQPQHF. The CDR3 region has the DNA TGTGCCACTACCAGAGGGTACAATCAGCCCCAGCATTTT.

The V call is TRBV15, the J call TRBJ2-6; tentative D call: TRBD2 (6 bases). Germline-derived CDR1 and CDR2 are LNHNV and YYDKDF (reference sequence). Trimming left V 5 bases short and J 3 bases short, with 11 bases between. The CDR3 length is 15 residues. In DNA form, the CDR3 reads TGTGCCACCAGCGGAGGGGCCGGTGGGGCCAACGTCCTGACTTTC. Protein sequence: CATSGGAGGANVLTF.

The V gene is TRBV9, the J gene TRBJ1-5, with D maybe TRBD1 (6 bases). Trimming shortened V by 3 bases and J by 0 bases, and 10 bases separated the two germline ends. Germline V gene data show CDR1 as SGDLS and CDR2 as YYNGEE. The CDR3 is 15 residues long. The CDR3 loop reads CASSEGGYSNQPQHF. CDR3 in DNA: TGTGCCAGCAGCGAGGGGGGGTATAGCAATCAGCCCCAGCATTTT.

The V and J genes are TRBV14 and TRBJ2-6; no clear D gene. Germline lookup yields CDR1 SGHDN and CDR2 FVKESK. The CDR3 loop spans 16 amino acids. Trimming took 0 bases from V and 0 from J, leaving 6 bases between them. CDR3 protein: CASSQDHVSGANVLTF. CDR3 bases: TGTGCCAGCAGCCAAGATCATGTCTCTGGGGCCAACGTCCTGACTTTC.

The chain carries TRBV11-2 and TRBJ1-1, with 8 bases lining up with TRBD1. The CDR3 totals 16 residues. Germline-derived CDR1 and CDR2 are SGHAT and FQNNGV. The V gene end was trimmed by 4 bases and the J gene end by 5 bases; junction bases not matched to a gene: 12. The CDR3 coding sequence is TGTGCCAGCAGCTCTCTGAGGACAGGGCCAAAAACTGAAGCTTTCTTT. It is translated as CASSSLRTGPKTEAFF. Full variable domain (rest looked up from reference TRBV11-2 and TRBJ1-1): EAGVAQSPRYKIIEKRQSVAFWCNPISGHATLYWYQQILGQGPKLLIQFQNNGVVDDSQLPKDRFSAERLKGVDSTLKIQPAKLEDSAVYLCASSSLRTGPKTEAFFGQGTRLTVV.

Regarding this clone: Other DNA variants within this sample encode the same CDR3. This chain joins TRBV20-1 and TRBJ1-5; 9 nucleotides agree with TRBD1. The CDR3 has 14 amino acids. Germline V gives CDR1 DFQATT, CDR2 SNEGSKA (reference sequence). Trimming removed 3 bases from V and 3 bases from J; junction bases left unmatched: 3. CDR3 amino acids: CSASGTGSNQPQHF. CDR3 DNA: TGCAGTGCTAGTGGGACAGGGTCCAATCAGCCCCAGCATTTT.

The sample holds one count of this clone. The chain uses TRBV28 and TRBJ2-7; 11 nucleotides agree with TRBD2. From germline, CDR1 is MDHEN and CDR2 SYDVKM. The CDR3 is 15 residues long. V dropped 5 bases and J dropped 4; count of bases not matched to a gene: 7. The CDR3, as DNA: TGTGCCAGCAGTGATCCGGGACTAGCGGTTTACGAGCAGTACTTC. This codes for CASSDPGLAVYEQYF. The full variable domain, with the rest looked up from reference TRBV28 and TRBJ2-7, is DVKVTQSSRYLVKRTGEKVFLECVQDMDHENMFWYRQDPGLGLRLIYFSYDVKMKEKGDIPEGYSVSREKKERFSLILESASTNQTSMYLCASSDPGLAVYEQYFGPGTRLTVT.

This clone was detected a few times. This rearrangement joins TRBV3-1 (or the pseudogene TRBV3-2) to TRBJ2-7; 9 bases match TRBD2. Germline CDR1 is LGHDT and CDR2 is YNNKEL (reference sequence). V trimming: 1 base; J trimming: 4 bases; junction bases outside the gene matches: 5. The CDR3 runs 15 residues. CDR3 sequence: CASSQGLADTYEQYF. The CDR3 DNA reads as TGTGCCAGCAGCCAAGGACTAGCGGACACTTACGAGCAGTACTTC.

CDR3 sequence reads: CASSQGLAADTQYF. The CDR3 DNA reads as TGTGCCAGCAGCCAAGGACTAGCTGCAGATACGCAGTATTTT. This chain connects TRBV3-1 (or the pseudogene TRBV3-2) to TRBJ2-3; 7 bases map to TRBD2. This CDR3 is 14 amino acids long. V lost 1 base, J lost 4 bases, and 2 bases stayed unmatched. Germline V gives CDR1 LGHDT, CDR2 YNNKEL (reference sequence).

The chain combines TRBV3-1 (or the pseudogene TRBV3-2) with TRBJ2-7; TRBD2 matches 8 bases. The V gene end was trimmed by 0 bases and the J gene end by 3 bases; junction bases not matched to a gene: 19. Looked up from germline, CDR1 is LGHDT and CDR2 is YNNKEL (reference sequence). The CDR3 consists of 20 residues. The CDR3: CASSQDLRTVGTSGNYEQYF. The CDR3 DNA is TGTGCCAGCAGCCAAGACCTTCGGACCGTAGGGACTAGTGGGAACTACGAGCAGTACTTC.

This clone occurred once. The chain employs TRBV6-2 or TRBV6-3 and TRBJ2-1; the match to TRBD2 covers 10 bases. The germline V gene encodes CDR1 MNHEY and CDR2 SVGEGT. The CDR3 is made up of 16 amino acids. V shed 5 bases and J 0 bases; nucleotides not matched to a gene: 4. Here the CDR3 DNA reads TGTGCCAGCAGTCCCTCTAGCGGGAGCTCCTACAATGAGCAGTTCTTC. Residues: CASSPSSGSSYNEQFF.

The rearrangement joins TRBV6-5 to TRBJ1-2; no reliable D call. The CDR3 is 14 residues long. In germline, CDR1 is MNHEY, CDR2 SVGAGI. Between the trimmed V and J ends, which lost 0 bases and 0 bases, there was a span of 5 bases. The CDR3 loop is CASSYSPTNYGYTF. As DNA, the CDR3 is TGTGCCAGCAGTTACTCTCCCACTAACTATGGCTACACCTTC.

The genes are TRBV3-1 (or the pseudogene TRBV3-2) and TRBJ1-3; D ambiguous. V shed 2 bases and J shed 7 bases, with 12 bases lying between them. The germline CDR1 and CDR2 sequences are LGHDT and YNNKEL (reference sequence). The CDR3 totals 14 residues. The CDR3: CASSQPSTTNTIYF. The CDR3 bases are TGTGCCAGCAGCCAACCTTCGACAACTAACACCATATATTTT.

This chain links TRBV9 with TRBJ1-1, with 7 nucleotides matching TRBD1. The CDR3 runs to 14 residues. Germline trimming cut 4 bases from V and 5 bases from J; bases unmatched to any gene: 8. Germline V gives CDR1 SGDLS, CDR2 YYNGEE. The CDR3 reads CASSIAGGGTEAFF. CDR3 nucleotides: TGTGCCAGCAGCATAGCAGGGGGTGGTACTGAAGCTTTCTTT.

V is TRBV5-1 and J is TRBJ2-1; 7 bases agree with TRBD2. V lost 0 bases and J lost 7; bases outside the gene matches: 4. Germline assignment: CDR1 SGHRS and CDR2 YFSETQ. The CDR3 has 14 amino acids. CDR3 DNA: TGCGCCAGCAGCTTGGGGACTAGATGGAATGAGCAGTTCTTC. Translated, it gives CASSLGTRWNEQFF.

The gene calls are TRBV9 and TRBJ1-1, with TRBD1 matching over 10 bases. This CDR3 has 12 amino acids. Germline CDR1 SGDLS, CDR2 YYNGEE. V gave up 3 bases and J gave up 11 bases; unmatched junction bases: 4. The CDR3 nucleotides read TGTGCCAGCAGCGGGACAGGGGGTCGGGCTTTCTTT. Residues: CASSGTGGRAFF.

The chain is built from TRBV28 and TRBJ2-5, with D perhaps matching TRBD1 (6 bases). V lost 4 bases to trimming and J lost 3 bases, with 12 bases between them. The CDR3 has 14 amino acids. Germline CDR1 and CDR2: MDHEN and SYDVKM. The DNA of the CDR3 is TGTGCCAGCAGTTACAGGACAGAAGAAGAGACCCAGTACTTC. As protein: CASSYRTEEETQYF.

This clone is a singleton in its sample. CDR3 amino acids: CASSSPTAGAHRDTQYF. The CDR3 region has the DNA TGTGCCAGCAGCTCCCCCACCGCTGGAGCCCATAGGGATACGCAGTATTTT. This chain joins TRBV11-2 and TRBJ2-3, with unresolved D. The CDR3 sequence is 17 residues long. Germline V lookup: CDR1 SGHAT, CDR2 FQNNGV. V lost 4 bases to trimming and J lost 6 bases, with 23 bases between them.